Following are 26 T cell receptor beta chains from one sample sequenced in a study of T cells in Graves' hyperthyroidism and ophthalmopathy (dated by TCRdb to the late 2010s). To prepare the library, multiplex PCR was applied. The instrument given in TCRdb is Illumina HiSeq 2000. The TCR beta CDR3 regions were amplified from the RNA transcripts. The TCR CDR3 was subjected to a first round of RT-PCR using the HTBI primer set and the Qiagen OneStep RT-PCR kit. TCRdb redid the processing of the public reads, applying fastp at Q25 and MiXCR, and retained in-frame beta chains. Here each entry gathers all rows of one CDR3 protein and keeps the most common genes and DNA. The sample includes 300,000 or so distinct CDR3 sequences, with 20% to 25% observed a single time. In total, the top ten clones hold around 48% of the sample. The material sequenced was blood. The source is a woman between 50 and 59 years old with Graves' hyperthyroidism.

This clonotype was picked up many times. The chain is built from TRBV2 and TRBJ2-3; 12 bases fit TRBD2. The CDR3 length is 18 residues. V trimming: 3 bases; J trimming: 5 bases; junction bases outside the gene matches: 12. CDR1 and CDR2 from the germline V gene are SNHLY and FYNNEI. This CDR3 reads CASSDYLLAGGGGDTQYF. CDR3 DNA sequence: TGTGCCAGCAGTGATTACCTACTAGCGGGAGGCGGAGGAGATACGCAGTATTTT.

This clonotype was counted ten times or more. This chain connects TRBV30 to TRBJ1-2, with 7 bases matching TRBD1. CDR1 is GTSNPN and CDR2 is SVGIG in the germline V gene (reference sequence). With V trimmed by 3 bases and J by 2 bases, 12 bases remained unmatched. The CDR3 loop spans 16 amino acids. The DNA for the CDR3 is TGTGCCTGGAGGTCCCAGGGGGATCGGGCCAACTATGGCTACACCTTC. It specifies CAWRSQGDRANYGYTF.

This clonotype was counted many times. The rearrangement joins TRBV12-3 or TRBV12-4 to TRBJ2-3; the match to TRBD1 covers 8 bases. After removal of 5 bases from V and 2 bases from J, the junction contained 12 bases not matched to a gene. The CDR3 length is 17 residues. DNA for the CDR3: TGTGCCAGCAGTCTGAGTTCCGGGACAGGACACACAGATACGCAGTATTTT. This encodes CASSLSSGTGHTDTQYF.

The chain combines TRBV11-1 with TRBJ2-4; 13 bases match TRBD2. The V gene's germline CDR1 is SGHAT and CDR2 FQDESV (reference sequence). V lost 4 bases, J lost 7 bases, and 1 base stayed unmatched. The CDR3 totals 14 residues. The CDR3 reads CASSWGLAGNIQYF. The CDR3 DNA reads as TGTGCCAGCAGCTGGGGACTAGCGGGGAACATTCAGTACTTC.

This clonotype appeared a few times. The chain combines TRBV10-3 with TRBJ2-3; tentative D call: TRBD1 (6 bases). CDR1 is ENHRY and CDR2 is SYGVKD in the germline V gene. The CDR3 has 12 amino acids. V dropped 6 bases and J dropped 6 bases, with 10 bases sitting between them. The CDR3 nucleotides are TGTGCCATCAGAACTACAGGGGATACGCAGTATTTT. Encoded protein: CAIRTTGDTQYF.

Only a few counts were recorded for this clonotype. This chain joins TRBV14 and TRBJ2-1; D gene ambiguous. V was pared by 4 bases and J by 0 bases, with 13 bases between. CDR3 size: 16 residues. CDR1 and CDR2 from the germline V gene are SGHDN and FVKESK. Here the CDR3 DNA reads TGTGCCAGCAGCCCGATGGAGTGGAGCTCCTACAATGAGCAGTTCTTC. Its protein product is CASSPMEWSSYNEQFF.

CDR3 DNA sequence: TGTGCCAGCAGTGACCTGATGAACACCGGGGAGCTGTTTTTT. Amino acid sequence: CASSDLMNTGELFF. The chain combines TRBV6-1 with TRBJ2-2; unclear D gene. Germline V gene sequence: CDR1 MNHNS, CDR2 SASEGT. The CDR3 length is 14 residues. Trimming removed 3 bases from V and 1 base from J, with 6 bases in between.

At least ten counts were recorded for this clonotype. V and J are TRBV27 and TRBJ2-7; the match to TRBD2 covers 9 bases. This CDR3 has 15 residues. J was trimmed by 5 bases and V by 2 bases; bases with no gene match: 7. Germline V gene sequence: CDR1 MNHEY, CDR2 SMNVEV (reference sequence). The CDR3 DNA sequence: TGTGCCAGCAGTTTACGTGGTAGCGGGAGCCACGAGCAGTACTTC. As protein: CASSLRGSGSHEQYF.

This clonotype was counted ten times or more. The chain has TRBV6-5 and TRBJ1-3, with D unclear. V dropped 0 bases and J dropped 0 bases, with 9 bases sitting between them. Looked up from germline, CDR1 is MNHEY and CDR2 is SVGAGI. The CDR3 sequence is 16 residues long. The CDR3 bases are TGTGCCAGCAGTTACTCGAACGGACTCTCTGGAAACACCATATATTTT. Protein sequence: CASSYSNGLSGNTIYF.

This clonotype was seen a few times. This chain links TRBV4-1 with TRBJ2-1; perhaps TRBD2 as D (6 bases). Germline V gene lookup returns CDR1 MGHRA and CDR2 YSYEKL. Between the trimmed V and J ends, which lost 9 bases and 4 bases, there was a span of 10 bases. There are 12 residues in the CDR3. The CDR3 loop is CASSGTYNEQFF. The CDR3, as DNA: TGCGCCAGTTCTGGGACTTACAATGAGCAGTTCTTC.

V gene TRBV27 combines with J gene TRBJ2-1, with 9 positions matching TRBD2. The length of the CDR3 is 15 residues. Trimming at V came to 7 bases and at J to 8 bases, leaving 12 bases not matched to a gene. Germline CDR1 is MNHEY and CDR2 is SMNVEV (reference sequence). This chain's CDR3 is CASKWRGGRAHEQFF. CDR3 DNA: TGTGCCAGCAAATGGCGGGGCGGGAGGGCCCATGAGCAGTTCTTC.

This clonotype was picked up a small number of times. The CDR3 loop reads CASSQKVGMNTEAFF. The CDR3 region has the DNA TGCGCCAGCAGCCAAAAGGTCGGCATGAACACTGAAGCTTTCTTT. This chain links TRBV4-1 with TRBJ1-1; no firm D call. The V end lost 2 bases, the J end lost 0 bases, and 10 bases lay between the germline ends. The CDR3 consists of 15 residues. Germline CDR1 is MGHRA and CDR2 is YSYEKL.

The chain uses TRBV5-1 and TRBJ2-1, with D hard to call. Trimming took 0 bases from V and 2 from J, leaving 6 bases between them. This CDR3 spans 14 amino acids. Per the germline V gene, CDR1 is SGHRS and CDR2 is YFSETQ. The CDR3 loop is CASSLEGAYNEQFF. CDR3 nucleotides: TGCGCCAGCAGCTTGGAGGGTGCCTACAATGAGCAGTTCTTC.

This clonotype was seen only a few times. This chain uses TRBV20-1 with TRBJ2-7, with 12 bases lining up with TRBD2. The CDR3 length is 14 residues. CDR1 is DFQATT, CDR2 SNEGSKA, per germline (reference sequence). V lost 2 bases and J lost 4; bases outside the gene matches: 3. Written as DNA, the CDR3 is TGCAGTGCTAGAAGGACTAGCGGGAAGTACGAGCAGTACTTC. This encodes CSARRTSGKYEQYF.

This clonotype was recorded a few times. As DNA, the CDR3 is TGTGCCAGCAGTCGTAGTCGGGACAGGGGGTCTTCGAACACTGAAGCTTTCTTT. As protein: CASSRSRDRGSSNTEAFF. V and J are TRBV28 and TRBJ1-1, with 11 bases fitting TRBD1. Trimming cost V 5 bases and J 1 base; bases outside gene matches: 12. This CDR3 comprises 18 residues. Germline CDR1 is MDHEN and CDR2 is SYDVKM.

This clonotype was recorded many times. The chain combines TRBV20-1 with TRBJ2-5; possibly TRBD1 for D (6 bases). The CDR3 is 16 residues long. V lost 4 bases to trimming and J lost 6 bases, with 24 bases between them. Germline V gene lookup returns CDR1 DFQATT and CDR2 SNEGSKA (reference sequence). CDR3 sequence: CSATNLLRRGAKTQYF. As DNA, the CDR3 is TGCAGTGCTACTAATCTACTCCGCAGGGGCGCGAAGACCCAGTACTTC.

This clonotype came up many times. This rearrangement joins TRBV7-9 to TRBJ2-7; D gene uncertain. CDR1 is SEHNR and CDR2 is FQNEAQ in the germline V gene (reference sequence). Between the trimmed V and J ends, which lost 1 base and 7 bases, there was a span of 8 bases. This CDR3 region has 12 residues. As DNA, the CDR3 is TGTGCCAGCAGCTTAGACAGCTGGGAGCAGTACTTC. Translating it yields CASSLDSWEQYF.

The chain recombines TRBV4-2 with TRBJ2-1; D is perhaps TRBD2 (5 bases). In germline, CDR1 is LGHNA, CDR2 YNFKEQ. Trimming stripped 1 base from V and 5 bases from J, with 12 bases between. The length of the CDR3 is 15 residues. CDR3 region: CASSQARGSDNEQFF. CDR3 nucleotides: TGTGCCAGCAGCCAAGCACGAGGGAGCGACAATGAGCAGTTCTTC.

The V and J genes are TRBV7-3 and TRBJ2-3; D is ambiguous. V was cut by 4 bases and J by 7 bases, with 9 bases left in between. Germline values: CDR1 SGHTA, CDR2 FQGTGA. The CDR3 has 12 residues. The CDR3 protein is CASSSTANTQYF. The CDR3 nucleotides are TGTGCCAGCAGCTCGACTGCAAATACGCAGTATTTT. The full variable domain, with the rest looked up from reference TRBV7-3 and TRBJ2-3, is GAGVSQTPSNKVTEKGKYVELRCDPISGHTALYWYRQSLGQGPEFLIYFQGTGAADDSGLPNDRFFAVRPEGSVSTLKIQRTERGDSAVYLCASSSTANTQYFGPGTRLTVL.

This clonotype appeared a few times. This chain links TRBV20-1 with TRBJ1-5, with 8 bases aligning to TRBD1. V trimming: 6 bases; J trimming: 4 bases; junction bases outside the gene matches: 8. The CDR3 spans 14 residues. The germline CDR1 and CDR2 sequences are DFQATT and SNEGSKA (reference sequence). CDR3 sequence reads: CSARTGRRNQPQHF. CDR3 nucleotides: TGCAGTGCAAGGACAGGGAGGCGGAATCAGCCCCAGCATTTT.

J is TRBJ2-4 and V is TRBV19; the match to TRBD2 covers 11 bases. V lost 2 bases and J lost 2; bases outside the gene matches: 5. Germline CDR1 and CDR2: LNHDA and SQIVND (reference sequence). The CDR3 covers 17 residues. CDR3 residues: CASSITASGRTKNIQYF. The DNA for the CDR3 is TGTGCCAGTAGTATAACAGCTAGCGGGAGGACCAAAAACATTCAGTACTTC.

The J gene is TRBJ1-5, the V gene TRBV30; no clear D. Germline V gene lookup returns CDR1 GTSNPN and CDR2 SVGIG (reference sequence). V lost 4 bases and J lost 2, with 15 bases in between. CDR3 length: 15 amino acids. CDR3 DNA sequence: TGTGCCTGGAATCGAGGCCCGGGCGGCAATCAGCCCCAGCATTTT. Translating gives CAWNRGPGGNQPQHF.

Many counts were recorded for this clonotype. V usage is TRBV9 and J usage is TRBJ2-2; no firm D call. Germline CDR1 and CDR2: SGDLS and YYNGEE. Between the trimmed V and J ends, which lost 0 bases and 4 bases, there was a span of 10 bases. The CDR3 sequence is 15 residues long. In DNA, the CDR3 is TGTGCCAGCAGCGTAGATCGGCGGACCACCGGGGAGCTGTTTTTT. Its protein is CASSVDRRTTGELFF.

At least ten counts were recorded for this clonotype. This chain joins TRBV28 and TRBJ2-7, with a weak D call TRBD2 (5 bases). In germline, CDR1 is MDHEN, CDR2 SYDVKM. CDR3 length equals 18 residues. Trimming removed 10 bases from V and 2 bases from J, with 30 bases in between. Here the CDR3 reads CATHRAGRGANPTYEQYF. The CDR3 DNA follows: TGTGCCACCCATAGGGCGGGTAGAGGCGCTAATCCGACCTACGAGCAGTACTTC. The variable domain in full, with the rest retrieved from reference TRBV28 and TRBJ2-7, is DVKVTQSSRYLVKRTGEKVFLECVQDMDHENMFWYRQDPGLGLRLIYFSYDVKMKEKGDIPEGYSVSREKKERFSLILESASTNQTSMYLCATHRAGRGANPTYEQYFGPGTRLTVT.

The rearrangement joins TRBV2 to TRBJ2-7; D might be TRBD1 (6 bases). The V end was cut by 4 bases, the J end by 3 bases, with 10 bases between. From germline, CDR1 is SNHLY and CDR2 FYNNEI. The CDR3 loop spans 13 amino acids. The CDR3 here is CASSVGQFYEQYF. The CDR3 DNA follows: TGTGCCAGCAGTGTTGGACAGTTCTACGAGCAGTACTTC.

This clonotype showed up many times. V and J are TRBV30 and TRBJ2-1; TRBD1 aligns across 11 bases. From germline, CDR1 is GTSNPN and CDR2 SVGIG (reference sequence). The CDR3 is made up of 13 amino acids. After removal of 5 bases from V and 8 bases from J, the junction contained 5 bases not matched to a gene. The CDR3 is CAWWGQGVDEQFF. The CDR3 region has the DNA TGTGCCTGGTGGGGACAGGGGGTCGATGAGCAGTTCTTC.